What follows describes a single T cell receptor (beta chain). The antigen remains undetermined. A clone one base away is much larger, so this may be a read error. This specimen belongs to a study of T cells after yellow fever vaccination. General study points: Booster sampling recovered most clones from primary vaccination (under 98% CD4, around 90% CD8).

In TCRdb, the 5' RACE reads were re-called with MiXCR into one record per CDR3 protein. The sample holds 110,000 to 150,000 distinct CDR3 sequences, approximately 6.6% seen once. The CDR3 is 16 residues long. CDR1 is LGHNA, CDR2 YSLEER, per germline. Sequenced here: CD4+ T cells sorted from PBMCs, sampled 10 days after the yellow fever booster vaccination. The receptor was isolated from a man younger than 40 who received the YFV17D yellow fever vaccine. The chain links TRBV4-3 to TRBJ2-3; no definite D call. The DNA of the CDR3 is TGCGACAGCAGCCGAGAGTTTGAGCGCAGCACAGATACGCAGTATTTT. It encodes CDSSREFERSTDTQYF.